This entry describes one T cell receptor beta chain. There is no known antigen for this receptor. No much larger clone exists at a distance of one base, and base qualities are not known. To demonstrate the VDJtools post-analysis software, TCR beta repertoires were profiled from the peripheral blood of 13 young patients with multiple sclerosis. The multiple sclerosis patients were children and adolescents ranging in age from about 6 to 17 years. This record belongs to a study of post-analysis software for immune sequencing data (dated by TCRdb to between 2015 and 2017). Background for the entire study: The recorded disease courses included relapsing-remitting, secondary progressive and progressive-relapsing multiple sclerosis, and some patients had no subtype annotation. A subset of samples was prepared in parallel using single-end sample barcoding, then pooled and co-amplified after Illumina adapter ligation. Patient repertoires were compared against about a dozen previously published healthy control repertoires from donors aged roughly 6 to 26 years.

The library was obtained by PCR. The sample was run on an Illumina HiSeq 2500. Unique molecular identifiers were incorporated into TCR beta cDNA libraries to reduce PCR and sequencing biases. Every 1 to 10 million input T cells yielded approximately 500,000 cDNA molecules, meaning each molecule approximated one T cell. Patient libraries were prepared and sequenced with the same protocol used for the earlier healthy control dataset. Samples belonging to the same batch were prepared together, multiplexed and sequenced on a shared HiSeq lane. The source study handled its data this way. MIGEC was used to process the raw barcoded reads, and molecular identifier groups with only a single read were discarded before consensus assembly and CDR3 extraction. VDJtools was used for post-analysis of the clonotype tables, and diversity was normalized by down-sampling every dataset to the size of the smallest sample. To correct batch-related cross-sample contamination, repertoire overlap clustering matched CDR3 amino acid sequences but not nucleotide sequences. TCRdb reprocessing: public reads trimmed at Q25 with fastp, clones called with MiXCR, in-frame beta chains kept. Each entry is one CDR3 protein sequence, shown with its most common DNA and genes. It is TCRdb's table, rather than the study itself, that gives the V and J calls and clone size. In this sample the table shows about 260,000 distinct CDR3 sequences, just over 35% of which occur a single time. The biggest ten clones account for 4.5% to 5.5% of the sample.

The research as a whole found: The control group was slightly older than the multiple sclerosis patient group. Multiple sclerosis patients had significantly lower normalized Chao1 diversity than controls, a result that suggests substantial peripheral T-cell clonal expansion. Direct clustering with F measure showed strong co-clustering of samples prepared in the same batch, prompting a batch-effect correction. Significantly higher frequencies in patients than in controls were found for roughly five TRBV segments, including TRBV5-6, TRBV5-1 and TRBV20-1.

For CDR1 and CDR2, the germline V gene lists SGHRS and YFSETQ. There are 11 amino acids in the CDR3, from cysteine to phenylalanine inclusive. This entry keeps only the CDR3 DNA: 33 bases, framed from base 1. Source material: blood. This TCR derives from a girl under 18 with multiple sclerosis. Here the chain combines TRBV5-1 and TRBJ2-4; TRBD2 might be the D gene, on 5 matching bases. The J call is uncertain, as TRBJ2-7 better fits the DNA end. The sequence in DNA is TGCGCCAGCGGGAGTGGCTACGAGCAGTACTTC. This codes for CASGSGYEQYF.